This T cell receptor (beta chain) was recorded in a study of siplizumab effects on memory and regulatory T cells. Study-level results: A mean of approximately 69% of mappable alloreactive CD4+ clones were Treg-derived with siplizumab, compared with 25% to 30% in controls. Apparently key alloresponse contributors, naive T cells also seemed more diverse than memory cells. Unstimulated subsets accounted for the mapping of only a minor share of the clones that were alloreactive.

This CDR3 has 16 residues. Germline CDR1 is SGHAT and CDR2 is FQDESV (reference sequence). Trimming removed 5 bases from V and 0 bases from J, with 17 bases in between. Approximately 98,000 TCR templates were measured in each sample. Only in-frame clones appear in the TCRdb table, and some are missing; sequencing was by immunoSEQ multiplex PCR. The data show approximately 100,000 clones, over 90% seen once. As concerns this clone: Its antigen remains unidentified.

This TCR was recovered from a human donor in good health. The sample taken for sequencing was non-Treg CD4+ T cells sorted from blood. V and J are TRBV11-1 and TRBJ2-7; a possible D gene is TRBD1 (5 bases). The CDR3 DNA reads TGTGCCAGCAGCCCAGCTGGGGCGGTAAGCTCCTACGAGCAGTACTTC. This gives the protein CASSPAGAVSSYEQYF. The full variable domain, its missing parts supplied by reference TRBV11-1 and TRBJ2-7, is EAEVAQSPRYKITEKSQAVAFWCDPISGHATLYWYRQILGQGPELLVQFQDESVVDDSQLPKDRFSAERLKGVDSTLKIQPAELGDSAMYLCASSPAGAVSSYEQYFGPGTRLTVT.